This T cell receptor (beta chain) was sequenced during a study of blood T cell repertoires in COVID-19. This clone was counted a single time. The method was immunoSEQ multiplex PCR; TCRdb's version includes in-frame clones alone and lacks a portion of them. The table lists 200,000 to 300,000 clones, approximately 81% of them singletons. There are 13 residues in the CDR3. Trimming took off 5 bases at V and 2 bases at J, with 9 bases between the two ends. Germline-derived CDR1 and CDR2 are MNHEY and SVGEGT. This rearrangement joins TRBV6-2 or TRBV6-3 to TRBJ2-5; possible D gene TRBD1, 5 bases. Sequences were obtained from peripheral blood. The TCR comes from a man between 60 and 75 years old with acute or convalescent COVID-19. In nucleotides, the CDR3 is TGTGCCAGCAGTGGACAAAATCAAGAGACCCAGTACTTC. This encodes CASSGQNQETQYF.